This TCR beta chain appears in the sequencing data of a study of OX40 agonist ivuxolimab in advanced cancers. At the level of the whole study: Ivuxolimab was a fully human IgG2 agonistic monoclonal antibody targeting the costimulatory receptor OX40 (CD134). Intravenous ivuxolimab was administered to patients every 2 weeks at six dose levels: 0.01, 0.1, 0.3, 1.5, 3 and 10 mg/kg. Of the roughly 50 dose-escalation patients, hepatocellular carcinoma was present in 19, melanoma in roughly 15, renal cell carcinoma in 9 and head and neck cancer in 9. In the dose-escalation cohort, 65% to 85% of patients were male, and the mean age was 60 years with a range of about 20 to 90. Patients were allowed to have had prior anti-PD-1, anti-PD-L1 or anti-CTLA-4 therapy, and 40% to 45% of the dose-escalation patients had been treated with checkpoint inhibitors. Partial responses occurred in three dose-escalation patients: two with cutaneous melanoma and one with hepatocellular carcinoma. The point of sequencing TCRbeta in the periphery was to test whether ivuxolimab changed TCR sequence diversity and drove clonal T-cell expansion. The monotherapy dose-escalation portion (N of about 50 patients) of the phase I ivuxolimab trial is reported in the paper. Paper-wide results and their limitations: In the 0.1-3.0 mg/kg groups, partial responders had among the lowest normalized peripheral clonal expansion, particularly in CD8+ T cells. Low levels of normalized T-cell clonal expansion were also shown by some nonresponding patients. At doses of 0.1 to 3.0 mg/kg, clonal expansion of both CD4+ and CD8+ blood T cells was observed from baseline to week 6. The antigen specificity of the clonally expanded peripheral T cells was not determined. After ivuxolimab, CD8+ T cells had more expanded clones than CD4+ T cells on average.

V was cut back by 2 bases and J by 4 bases, leaving a gap of 4 bases between them. Taken from cysteine to phenylalanine, the CDR3 has 11 residues. The DNA shown is the 33-base CDR3, in frame from base 1. Looking up the germline V gene (reference sequence) yields CDR1 DFQATT and CDR2 SNEGSKA. The trial excluded patients who had a history of autoimmune disease or were on systemic immunosuppression. In every dose cohort, peripheral blood was drawn for TCR sequencing at baseline, cycle 4 day 1, and cycle 7 day 1. Samples were obtained from an open-label, multicenter, first-in-human phase I dose-escalation trial of ivuxolimab. Adults with locally advanced or metastatic melanoma, renal cell carcinoma, hepatocellular carcinoma or head and neck squamous cell carcinoma were enrolled in the trial. Before TCR sequencing, CD4+ and CD8+ T cells were separately sorted from peripheral blood. For sequencing of the TCRbeta CDR3 region, genomic DNA was extracted from the sorted cells. The immunoSEQ Assay was used to sequence the TCRbeta CDR3 regions. This is the immuneACCESS table as TCRdb keeps it, with only in-frame sequences that have V and J called. A part of the clones is gone; compared with another copy, unresolved V genes explain less than half, and the rest is unexplained. A total of roughly 34,000 clones appear in this sample, about four fifths of them only once. The ten largest clonotypes hold approximately 2.4% of the sample.

On this clone: Which antigen it targets is not known. No base quality information exists; no much larger clone differs at one position.

Rearrangement joined TRBV20-1 to TRBJ2-3, with no D gene named confidently. This TCR derives from an adult with an advanced solid tumor such as melanoma, head and neck, liver or kidney cancer. The starting material was CD4+ or CD8+ T cells sorted from blood, obtained in a trial of the OX40 agonist ivuxolimab. In nucleotides, the sequence is TGCAGTGCTAGATATGCAGATACGCAGTATTTT. Protein translation: CSARYADTQYF.